The sequence of this T cell receptor (beta chain) was determined in a study of T cell responses to AZD1222 COVID-19 vaccine. Points from the study as a whole: Baseline seropositivity characterized only six AZD1222 recipients. Along spike, vaccine-associated CD4 TCRs were found throughout, with dominance at 160-218 and 743-854. Donors, mostly white British, included more females; clonal diversity was possibly underestimated.

Notes on this clone: Its antigen remains unidentified.

Measured with immunoSEQ multiplex PCR; TCRdb has only the in-frame clones, and not every one. Of roughly 97,000 clones in the sample, about nine tenths were seen once. Trimming pared 3 bases from V and 0 bases from J, leaving 8 bases between. Germline V CDR1 and CDR2: DFQATT, SNEGSKA (reference sequence). This CDR3 has 14 residues. The input for sequencing was peripheral blood, taken 28 days after the second dose of the MenACWY control vaccine. The chain carries TRBV20-1 and TRBJ2-2; D uncertain. This TCR was sampled from an adult who received the MenACWY meningococcal vaccine as a control. The CDR3 reads CSASPSTNTGELFF. The DNA of the CDR3 is TGCAGTGCTAGTCCTAGTACGAACACCGGGGAGCTGTTTTTT.